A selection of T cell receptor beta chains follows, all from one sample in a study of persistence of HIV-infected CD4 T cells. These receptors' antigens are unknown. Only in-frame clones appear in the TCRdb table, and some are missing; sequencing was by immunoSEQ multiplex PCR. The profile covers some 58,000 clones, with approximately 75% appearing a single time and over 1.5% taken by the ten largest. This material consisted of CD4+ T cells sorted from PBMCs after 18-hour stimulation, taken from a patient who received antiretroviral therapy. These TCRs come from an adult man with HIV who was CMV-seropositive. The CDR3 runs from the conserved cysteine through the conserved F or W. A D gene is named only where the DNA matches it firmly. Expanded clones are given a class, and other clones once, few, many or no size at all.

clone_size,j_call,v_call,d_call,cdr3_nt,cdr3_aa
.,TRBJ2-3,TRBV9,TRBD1,TGTGCCAGCACAGGGGGCGGGTACACAGATACGCAGTATTTT,CASTGGGYTDTQYF
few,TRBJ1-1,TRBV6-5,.,TGTGCCAGCAGTTACGAGGGGGGCACTGAAGCTTTCTTT,CASSYEGGTEAFF
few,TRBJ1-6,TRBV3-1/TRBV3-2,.,TGTGCCAGCACCTCAGGGACGGTGGGCCATTCACCCCTCCACTTT,CASTSGTVGHSPLHF
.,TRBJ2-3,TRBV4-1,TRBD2,TGCGCCAGCAGCCCCCAAGAGCGGGGGGGCGGAGATACGCAGTATTTT,CASSPQERGGGDTQYF
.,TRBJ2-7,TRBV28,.,TGTGCCAGCAGTTTAATCGGAGTGAGCTCCTACGAGCAGTACTTC,CASSLIGVSSYEQYF
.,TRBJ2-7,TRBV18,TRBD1,TGTGCCAGCTCGCGGGACAGGACCTACGAGCAGTACTTC,CASSRDRTYEQYF
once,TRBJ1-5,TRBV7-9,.,TGTGCCAGCAGCTTAGACAATGGCAATCAGCCCCAGCATTTT,CASSLDNGNQPQHF
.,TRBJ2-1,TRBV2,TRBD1,TGTGCCAGCAGAAGGACAGGGCCCTACAATGAGCAGTTCTTC,CASRRTGPYNEQFF
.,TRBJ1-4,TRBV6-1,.,TGTGCCAGCAGTGAAGGGGCCAGGGCGAGCGAAAAACTGTTTTTT,CASSEGARASEKLFF
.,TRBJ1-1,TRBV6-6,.,TGTGCCAGCAGTTACTCCGGGGAGAACACTGAAGCTTTCTTT,CASSYSGENTEAFF
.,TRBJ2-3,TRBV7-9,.,TGTGCCAGCAGCTTAGATGGGGACCTGGGCACAGATACGCAGTATTTT,CASSLDGDLGTDTQYF
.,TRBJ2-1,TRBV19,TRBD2,TGTGCCAGTAGTATAGGGACTAGCGGGATCAATGAGCAGTTCTTC,CASSIGTSGINEQFF
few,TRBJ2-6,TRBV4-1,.,TGCGCCAGCAGCCGGGAATCTGGGGCCAACGTCCTGACTTTC,CASSRESGANVLTF
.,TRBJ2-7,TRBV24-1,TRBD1,TGTGCCACCAGTGATGGGGCCCCGACAGGGAATGAGCAGTACTTC,CATSDGAPTGNEQYF
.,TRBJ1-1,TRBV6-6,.,TGTGCCAGCAGTCCTTCTATACGGGGGAACACTGAAGCTTTCTTT,CASSPSIRGNTEAFF
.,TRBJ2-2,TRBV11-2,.,TGTGCCAGCAGCTTAGTAGGCTACACCGGGGAGCTGTTTTTT,CASSLVGYTGELFF
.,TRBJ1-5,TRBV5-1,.,TGCGCCAGCAGCTTGGAAGGATATAGCAATCAGCCCCAGCATTTT,CASSLEGYSNQPQHF
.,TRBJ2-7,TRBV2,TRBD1,TGTGCCAGCACCTGGACAGGGGGCGAGCAGTACTTC,CASTWTGGEQYF
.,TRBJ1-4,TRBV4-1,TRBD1,TGCGCCAGCAGCCAAGCGCTCAGACAGGGTCAGTTTAATGAAAAACTGTTTTTT,CASSQALRQGQFNEKLFF
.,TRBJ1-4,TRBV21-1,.,TGTGCCAGCACCTTCCCGTCGGTCAACGGTAATGAAAAACTGTTTTTT,CASTFPSVNGNEKLFF
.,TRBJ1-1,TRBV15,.,TGTGCCACCAGCAGAGAACGGTGGAGGGCCGACGACACTGAAGCTTTCTTT,CATSRERWRADDTEAFF
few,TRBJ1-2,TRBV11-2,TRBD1,TGTGCCAGCAGCCCCGGGACAGGGAATGGCTACACCTTC,CASSPGTGNGYTF
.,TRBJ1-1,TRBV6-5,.,TGTGCCAGCGCCCTGCAGGGAGGCACTGAAGCTTTCTTT,CASALQGGTEAFF
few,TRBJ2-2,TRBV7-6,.,TGTGCCAGCAGCTCGGGTCTTCAAACCGGGGAGCTGTTTTTT,CASSSGLQTGELFF
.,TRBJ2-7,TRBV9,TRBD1,TGTGCCAGCAGCGTAGAGGGGACAGGGGGCTACGAGCAGTACTTC,CASSVEGTGGYEQYF
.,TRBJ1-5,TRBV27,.,TGTGCCAGCAGTTTATGGTCGCCGAAAAACTACCGGGACAGCAATCAGCCCCAGCATTTT,CASSLWSPKNYRDSNQPQHF
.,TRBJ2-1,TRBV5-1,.,TGCGCCAGCAGCCCCACCGTAAGCTCCTACAATGAGCAGTTCTTC,CASSPTVSSYNEQFF
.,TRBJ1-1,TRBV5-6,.,TGTGCCAGCAGCCTTGGGACTTATCCGAGGGCTTTCTTT,CASSLGTYPRAFF
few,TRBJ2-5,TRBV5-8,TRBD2,TGTGCCAGCAGCCCCCAATCCGGCCGGGGGGCCCAGTACTTC,CASSPQSGRGAQYF
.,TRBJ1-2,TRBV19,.,TGTGCCTGCCAATCCGACAGGCGAGGGCAGGGCTACACCTTC,CACQSDRRGQGYTF
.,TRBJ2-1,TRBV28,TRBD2,TGTGCCAGCAGTCAATCTAGCGGGGGGTCCTACAATGAGCAGTTCTTC,CASSQSSGGSYNEQFF
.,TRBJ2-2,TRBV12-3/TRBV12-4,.,TGTGCCAGCAGTTCCTTCACCGGGGAGCTGTTTTTT,CASSSFTGELFF
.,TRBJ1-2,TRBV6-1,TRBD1,TGTGCCAGCAGTGAGAGACAGGGAACTAACTATGGCTACACCTTC,CASSERQGTNYGYTF
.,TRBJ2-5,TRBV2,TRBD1,TGTGCCAGCAGTTGGACAGGGGAAGAGACCCAGTACTTC,CASSWTGEETQYF
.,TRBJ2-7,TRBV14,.,TGTGCCAGCAGCCTCGCTGGGACCTACGAGCAGTACTTC,CASSLAGTYEQYF
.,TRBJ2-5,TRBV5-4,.,TGTGCCAGCAGCCCGGACAGACGTGCGGAGACCCAGTACTTC,CASSPDRRAETQYF
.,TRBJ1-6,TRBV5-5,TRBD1,TGTGCCAGCAGCTTGACAGGGGTTAATAATTCACCCCTCCACTTT,CASSLTGVNNSPLHF
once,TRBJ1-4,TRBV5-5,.,TGTGCCAGCAGCCCGGACGGGGGTACAACTAATGAAAAACTGTTTTTT,CASSPDGGTTNEKLFF
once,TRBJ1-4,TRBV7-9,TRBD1,TGTGCCAGCAGCTTAGCGGACAGGGGCGAAAAACTGTTTTTT,CASSLADRGEKLFF
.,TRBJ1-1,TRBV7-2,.,TGTGCCAGCAGCTTAGGCTGGGGGGCGCGAACTGAAGCTTTCTTT,CASSLGWGARTEAFF
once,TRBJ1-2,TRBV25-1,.,TGTGCCAGCAGTGATCCCCGGGCCCCCGATGGCTACACCTTC,CASSDPRAPDGYTF
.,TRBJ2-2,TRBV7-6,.,TGTGCCAGCAGCTTACAAGCGAACACCGGGGAGCTGTTTTTT,CASSLQANTGELFF
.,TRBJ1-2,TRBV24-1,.,TGTGCCGCGCCGAGAGGGACTCTTCTATATGGCTACACCTTC,CAAPRGTLLYGYTF
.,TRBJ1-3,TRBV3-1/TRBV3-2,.,TGTGCCAGCAGCCAAGGAGGGACGTCAAACACCATATATTTT,CASSQGGTSNTIYF